This T cell receptor beta chain was sequenced during a study of T cell clonality in common variable immunodeficiency. Most patients and controls had Caucasian heritage. CVID subjects had received replacement immunoglobulin for at least one year. Each donor provided roughly 4.5 to 8.5 ml of heparinized whole blood. Findings and caveats of the study: Fewer deletions and N-nucleotide insertions were reportedly seen in common variable immunodeficiency TCR beta sequences.

Worth noting for this clone: Its antigen is currently unknown. The read comes to an end 3 residues before the CDR3 does, leaving the germline J gene to fill in the end.

This CDR3 has 15 amino acids. Per germline, CDR1 SGHTA and CDR2 FQGTGA. V shed 1 base, J shed 4 bases, and the junction held 3 bases outside the gene matches. Equal genomic DNA amounts from CVID and control samples were sequenced. Measured with immunoSEQ multiplex PCR; TCRdb has only the in-frame clones, and not every one. Singletons are absent from the sample, which has about 28,000 clones. V and J are TRBV7-3 and TRBJ2-3; TRBD2 matches at 9 bases. Sequencing was performed on peripheral blood mononuclear cells. The TCR sequence derives from a human donor with common variable immunodeficiency. The covered CDR3 bases are TGTGCCAGCAGCTTAAGGGGCGGGGGGGCAGATACG. Amino acids: CASSLRGGGADT. The whole CDR3 sequence reads CASSLRGGGADTQYF.